This entry features one TCR beta chain sequence. The antigen remains unidentified. The trim removed 3 bases at V and 0 bases at J, leaving 2 bases unmatched. This CDR3 has 14 residues. Germline-derived CDR1 and CDR2 are SGHKS and YYEKEE (reference sequence). Researchers ran the PCR with 60 Vbeta and 13 Jbeta primers. Clones were read by immunoSEQ multiplex PCR, and TCRdb kept only the in-frame ones, dropping some. The data hold roughly 120,000 clones, with about 81% observed a single time. These data come from a study of cytomegalovirus exposure and HLA in healthy donors. Study observations and caveats: Later, TCR association rates were found to vary by HLA locus, highest for DRB1 and lowest for HLA-C. Researchers reported that a few CMV-associated chains were confirmed in vitro as CMV antigen-specific.

The receptor was derived from a man in his forties in good health and CMV-seronegative. The chain links TRBV5-5 to TRBJ2-7; 8 bases agree with TRBD1. The sequenced sample consisted of PBMCs. In DNA form, the CDR3 reads TGTGCCAGCAGCTGGACAGGGACCTCCTACGAGCAGTACTTC. Translating it yields CASSWTGTSYEQYF.